The T cell receptor (beta chain) under discussion was sequenced for a study of blood T cells in healthy people across ages. Findings and limits, study-wide: A strong correlation was seen between TCR beta diversity and naive T cell percentage.

On this clonotype: The antigen remains unidentified.

PCR was performed a second time for roughly 7 to 12 cycles using a sample-barcoded 5' primer and a J-beta primer mix. TCRdb passed the 5' RACE reads through MiXCR, listing each CDR3 protein once. In the table there are about 1.5 million distinct CDR3 sequences, around 39% of which are singletons. Input material: blood. This TCR came from a woman aged 18-29 years in good health.

This CDR3 reads CASSGAGLADVNEQYF. DNA of the CDR3: TGTGCCAGCAGCGGGGCGGGCCTAGCGGACGTCAATGAGCAGTACTTC. The rearrangement links TRBV9 to TRBJ2-7; 7 bases agree with TRBD2. The CDR3 spans 16 residues. Germline values: CDR1 SGDLS, CDR2 YYNGEE. Trimming removed 3 bases from V and 7 bases from J; junction bases left unmatched: 16.